This T cell receptor beta chain was sequenced during a study of T cell responses to AZD1222 COVID-19 vaccine (dated by TCRdb to about 2021). Regarding the research as a whole: TCR sequencing was performed for 230 to 250 trial participants, of whom approximately 200 were given two doses of AZD1222 and around 25 were given two doses of MenACWY control vaccine. Enrollment into the trials was organized by age into subgroups of 18-55, 56-69 and 70-plus years, and those subgroups contained about 160, 30 and 59 TCR-sequenced participants, respectively.

Beyond this particular receptor, the publication reports: Because no day 14 peak-response samples were available, repertoires were characterized only after the peak T cell response. The 56-69-year group was small, and its depth increase did not reach significance, likely because of low power. Conclusions about previously exposed vaccinees are limited, since just a handful of AZD1222 recipients were seropositive for SARS-CoV-2 at baseline. Epitopes outside the regions mutated in the B.1.351 and B.1.1.7 variants were reportedly recognized by nearly half of the unique spike-specific TCRs. After two AZD1222 doses, both the breadth and the depth of spike-specific TCRs were significantly higher than at day 0 and than in MenACWY recipients. Most participants were white British and females outnumbered males, and the authors suggested that clonal diversity may have been underestimated. The vaccine-associated CD4 TCRs covered the entire spike protein, and the dominant responses fell in regions 160-218 and 743-854.

The time point label, as the study defines it: baseline before first vaccination. The sample's treatment or condition label, in plain terms: meningococcal conjugate vaccine given as trial control. Samples from vaccinated people were obtained from the UK trials COV001 and COV002, which included a single-blind randomized controlled phase 2/3 trial of AZD1222 (ChAdOx1 nCoV-19) in healthy adults. Trial participant PBMC samples were collected at day 0 and day 28 after the second dose for TCRbeta chain sequencing. Concerning this clone itself: Its antigen remains undetermined. Per-base qualities were not stored, and no clone one base away is much larger.

The germline V gene sets CDR1 to MDHEN and CDR2 to SYDVKM. Trimming at the junction amounts to 6 bases on V and 4 bases on J, and the germline ends lie 9 bases apart. The CDR3, from cysteine to phenylalanine, totals 12 residues. The retained sequence is limited to the CDR3, 36 bases, with the frame set at the first base. The CDR3 regions of human TCRbeta chains were analyzed by immunosequencing. Turning to the authors' computational methods: TCRs in the repertoires were matched against a reference library of SARS-CoV-2-specific TCRs that had been generated with the MIRA antigen-specificity platform. Breadth was defined as the fraction of unique TCRs that were SARS-CoV-2-associated, and depth was defined as the fraction of total T cells that were SARS-CoV-2-associated. Using the MIRA data, each spike-specific TCR was assigned both to the spike region to which the TCR was reactive and to a CD4 or CD8 class. Log10-transformed breadth and depth values were compared by one-way ANOVA with Sidak's multiple comparisons tests. The table was pulled from immuneACCESS by TCRdb, which kept in-frame rearrangements only. Such tables lose some clones; where checked, under half of the loss comes from unresolved V genes, and the rest has no known cause. From that table come the V and J calls and clone size; the DNA was used to work out D and trimming. The table for this sample lists approximately 98,000 clones; roughly nine tenths of them were counted only once. Over 3% of the sample is in the top ten clones.

The receptor chain draws on TRBV28 and TRBJ1-2; confidence is insufficient to name the D gene. The clonotype originates from an adult in good health. The sample consisted of peripheral blood, taken on day 0 of MenACWY control vaccination. The DNA sequence is as follows: TGTGCCAGCAGCCCCCAGTTCTATGGCTACACCTTC. It is translated as CASSPQFYGYTF.